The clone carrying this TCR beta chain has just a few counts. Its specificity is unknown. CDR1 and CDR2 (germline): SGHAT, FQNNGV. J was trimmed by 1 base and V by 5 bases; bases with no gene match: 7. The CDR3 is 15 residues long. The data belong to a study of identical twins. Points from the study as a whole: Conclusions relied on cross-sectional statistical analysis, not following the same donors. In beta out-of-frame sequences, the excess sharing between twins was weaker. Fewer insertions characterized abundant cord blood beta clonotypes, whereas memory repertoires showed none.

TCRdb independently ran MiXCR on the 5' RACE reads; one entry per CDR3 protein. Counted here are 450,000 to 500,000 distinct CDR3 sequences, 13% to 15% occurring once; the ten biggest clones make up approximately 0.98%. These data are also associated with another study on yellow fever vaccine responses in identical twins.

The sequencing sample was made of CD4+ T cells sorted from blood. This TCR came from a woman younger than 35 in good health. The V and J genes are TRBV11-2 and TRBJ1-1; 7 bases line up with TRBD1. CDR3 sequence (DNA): TGTGCCAGCAGCCTAGCAGGGGGAAAGAACACTGAAGCTTTCTTT. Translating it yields CASSLAGGKNTEAFF. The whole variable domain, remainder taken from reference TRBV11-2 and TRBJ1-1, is EAGVAQSPRYKIIEKRQSVAFWCNPISGHATLYWYQQILGQGPKLLIQFQNNGVVDDSQLPKDRFSAERLKGVDSTLKIQPAKLEDSAVYLCASSLAGGKNTEAFFGQGTRLTVV.